This record looks at one T cell receptor (beta chain) sequence and its context. This sample was included in a study of early T cells in non-severe SARS-CoV-2 infection. Researchers attached unique molecular identifiers to individual cDNA molecules. Via MiXCR, TCRdb re-called the 5' RACE reads, giving one row per CDR3 protein. The table shows about 55,000 distinct CDR3 sequences, with 8% to 9% occurring only once. Sequenced material: whole blood. The TCR comes from an adult who was a healthcare worker with PCR-confirmed SARS-CoV-2 infection or an uninfected control (not recorded which).

Here the CDR3 DNA reads TGCGCCAGCAGCCAAGGACTCTCTGGAAACACCATATATTTT. Protein sequence: CASSQGLSGNTIYF. The chain employs TRBV5-1 and TRBJ1-3; D gene unclear. The CDR3 extends over 14 amino acids. CDR1 is SGHRS, CDR2 YFSETQ, per germline. The ends were cut back, 4 bases at V and 0 bases at J, with 8 bases in the middle.